Below are 27 T cell receptor beta chains sequenced from a single sample in a study of CD8 T cells in ankylosing spondylitis. Findings and caveats of the study: Seven to nine highly homologous variants formed a TCR beta motif that appeared characteristic of ankylosing spondylitis blood.

From the 5' RACE reads, TCRdb called clonotypes with MiXCR, one entry per CDR3 protein. The table has about 840,000 distinct CDR3 sequences, about 10% seen once. Antigen specificity for these receptors is unknown. The specimen sequenced was blood, either unsorted or a sorted T cell fraction (not recorded which). These receptors all stem from a male donor with ankylosing spondylitis.

This clonotype was counted ten times or more. This chain joins TRBV29-1 and TRBJ2-3; D call uncertain. The germline CDR1 and CDR2 sequences are SQVTM and ANQGSEA. The CDR3 is made up of 13 amino acids. V lost 6 bases, J lost 4 bases, and 14 bases lay in between. CDR3 residues: CSVRPGNPDTQYF. CDR3 DNA: TGCAGCGTCCGACCTGGTAATCCAGATACGCAGTATTTT.

This clonotype was counted a few times. V gene TRBV5-5 combines with J gene TRBJ2-5, with TRBD2 matching over 9 bases. CDR3 length: 16 residues. Germline CDR1 SGHKS, CDR2 YYEKEE (reference sequence). V dropped 4 bases and J dropped 4; count of bases not matched to a gene: 11. Here the CDR3 reads CASSQQFSGGGETQYF. CDR3 nucleotides: TGTGCCAGCAGCCAACAATTTAGCGGGGGAGGAGAGACCCAGTACTTC.

The chain is built from TRBV5-1 and TRBJ2-1; a possible D gene is TRBD1 (5 bases). The V and J ends lost 4 bases and 3 bases respectively, with 11 bases between them. CDR1 SGHRS and CDR2 YFSETQ come from the germline V gene. The CDR3 extends over 14 amino acids. CDR3 sequence: CASSTETGYNEQFF. In DNA form, the CDR3 reads TGCGCCAGCAGCACCGAAACAGGCTACAATGAGCAGTTCTTC.

This clonotype was observed at least ten times. CDR3 coding DNA: TGTGCCAGCAGTTACTCTAGAGGCCCTTACGAGCAGTACTTC. It specifies CASSYSRGPYEQYF. V gene TRBV6-5 combines with J gene TRBJ2-7; D not resolved. Per germline, CDR1 MNHEY and CDR2 SVGAGI. V lost 0 bases and J lost 4, with 10 bases in between. CDR3 length: 14 amino acids.

CDR3 sequence reads: CSARTPQETQYF. For the CDR3, the DNA is TGCAGTGCTAGGACTCCTCAAGAGACCCAGTACTTC. The chain combines TRBV20-1 with TRBJ2-5; D gene uncertain. The CDR3 has 12 residues. Trimming left V 3 bases short and J 2 bases short, with 7 bases between. Germline lookup yields CDR1 DFQATT and CDR2 SNEGSKA (reference sequence).

This chain uses TRBV20-1 with TRBJ1-2; 7 bases are a match to TRBD1. CDR1 and CDR2 (germline): DFQATT, SNEGSKA (reference sequence). V shed 6 bases, J shed 3 bases, and the junction held 7 bases outside the gene matches. CDR3 size: 13 residues. The CDR3 is CSAEDRVYYGYTF. The CDR3 DNA reads as TGCAGTGCCGAAGACAGGGTTTACTATGGCTACACCTTC.

This chain connects TRBV29-1 to TRBJ1-2; 7 bases are a match to TRBD1. V was clipped by 3 bases and J by 5 bases; unmatched bases: 3. The CDR3 runs 12 residues. Looked up from germline, CDR1 is SQVTM and CDR2 is ANQGSEA. This chain's CDR3 is CSVETGPYGYTF. The CDR3 nucleotides are TGCAGCGTTGAGACAGGGCCGTATGGCTACACCTTC.

There are many counts of this clonotype. The chain is built from TRBV5-1 and TRBJ2-3, with 7 positions matching TRBD2. The CDR3 extends over 13 amino acids. After removal of 1 base from V and 5 bases from J, the junction contained 1 base not matched to a gene. CDR1 and CDR2 (germline): SGHRS, YFSETQ. This CDR3 reads CASSLSGGDTQYF. CDR3 nucleotide sequence: TGCGCCAGCAGCTTGTCGGGGGGAGATACGCAGTATTTT.

In this sample, this clonotype turned up a few times. V gene TRBV10-3 combines with J gene TRBJ2-3; unclear D gene. Germline V gene data show CDR1 as ENHRY and CDR2 as SYGVKD. The CDR3 has 13 amino acids. The ends were cut back, 0 bases at V and 9 bases at J, with 10 bases in the middle. CDR3 coding DNA: TGTGCCATCAGTGAGTCGGCTCTACACACGCAGTATTTT. Translation gives CAISESALHTQYF.

This clonotype was picked up many times. V and J are TRBV7-2 and TRBJ2-3, with D possibly matching TRBD2 (6 bases). Germline V gene data show CDR1 as SGHTA and CDR2 as FQGNSA. The ends were cut back, 10 bases at V and 2 bases at J, with 16 bases in the middle. The CDR3 loop spans 14 amino acids. CDR3: CATKREKLTDTQYF. The CDR3 DNA reads as TGTGCCACTAAACGGGAGAAGCTCACAGATACGCAGTATTTT. Full variable domain (rest looked up from reference TRBV7-2 and TRBJ2-3): GAGVSQSPSNKVTEKGKDVELRCDPISGHTALYWYRQSLGQGLEFLIYFQGNSAPDKSGLPSDRFSAERTGGSVSTLTIQRTQQEDSAVYLCATKREKLTDTQYFGPGTRLTVL.

J is TRBJ2-1 and V is TRBV12-3 or TRBV12-4, with 12 bases identical to TRBD2. Trimming cost V 2 bases and J 8 bases; bases outside gene matches: 4. This CDR3 has 15 amino acids. CDR3 in DNA: TGTGCCAGCAGTTTACTAGCGGGAGGGCGGGATGAGCAGTTCTTC. The encoded protein is CASSLLAGGRDEQFF.

This clonotype was seen only a few times. J is TRBJ2-1 and V is TRBV12-3 or TRBV12-4; TRBD2 matches at 11 bases. This CDR3 has 14 residues. Germline trimming cut 6 bases from V and 8 bases from J; bases unmatched to any gene: 6. The CDR3 protein is CASRMTSGVYEQFF. For the CDR3, the DNA is TGTGCCAGCAGGATGACTAGCGGGGTTTATGAGCAGTTCTTC.

This clonotype was counted a few times. The chain combines TRBV6-1 with TRBJ2-3, with D perhaps TRBD1 (5 bases). Trimming stripped 10 bases from V and 6 bases from J, with 17 bases between. This CDR3 region has 13 residues. Germline assignment: CDR1 MNHNS and CDR2 SASEGT. The CDR3 DNA sequence: TGTGCCACCAACTTGGCAGGGTCGGATACGCAGTATTTT. It translates to CATNLAGSDTQYF.

This clonotype was observed at least ten times. This chain uses TRBV9 with TRBJ2-2; D is possibly TRBD1 or TRBD2 (5 bases each). The CDR3 totals 15 residues. Per germline, CDR1 SGDLS and CDR2 YYNGEE. V was pared by 4 bases and J by 1 base, with 11 bases between. The CDR3 spells CASSPRGVNTGELFF. The CDR3 region has the DNA TGTGCCAGCAGCCCCCGAGGGGTGAACACCGGGGAGCTGTTTTTT.

The rearrangement uses TRBV5-1 and TRBJ2-1; 14 positions match TRBD2. Trimming at V came to 4 bases and at J to 9 bases, leaving 9 bases not matched to a gene. The germline V gene has CDR1 SGHRS and CDR2 YFSETQ. The CDR3 contains 16 residues. The CDR3 coding sequence is TGCGCCAGCAGCACCCGGGGACTAGCGGGAGTAGGTGAGCAGTTCTTC. Encoded protein: CASSTRGLAGVGEQFF.

The chain carries TRBV6-4 and TRBJ1-2; unclear D gene. V shed 2 bases and J shed 3 bases, with 10 bases lying between them. Per germline, CDR1 MRHNA and CDR2 SNTAGT. This CDR3 has 14 residues. CDR3 residues: CASSDREGDYGYTF. The DNA of the CDR3 is TGTGCCAGCAGTGACAGGGAAGGAGACTATGGCTACACCTTC.

Ten or more counts support this clonotype. V is TRBV5-1 and J is TRBJ1-2; 9 bases align to TRBD1. CDR3 length: 14 residues. J was trimmed by 2 bases and V by 7 bases; bases with no gene match: 6. Germline V CDR1 and CDR2: SGHRS, YFSETQ. DNA for the CDR3: TGCGCCAGCTCCGGACAGGGGCTAAACTATGGCTACACCTTC. Its translation is CASSGQGLNYGYTF.

In nucleotides, the CDR3 is TGCAGTGCTAGAGAGGATAGCGGGGCCTCCTACGAGCAGTACTTC. This encodes CSAREDSGASYEQYF. This chain uses TRBV20-1 with TRBJ2-7; 8 bases align to TRBD2. Germline lookup yields CDR1 DFQATT and CDR2 SNEGSKA (reference sequence). The CDR3 runs to 15 residues. The V segment lost 0 bases and the J segment 0 bases; nucleotides outside the gene matches: 4.

The chain recombines TRBV27 with TRBJ1-5; 7 bases fit TRBD1. V lost 6 bases to trimming and J lost 5 bases; unmatched junction nucleotides: 10. Germline V gives CDR1 MNHEY, CDR2 SMNVEV (reference sequence). CDR3 length: 15 amino acids. CDR3 residues: CASSQGGGPHQPQHF. Here the CDR3 DNA reads TGTGCCAGCAGCCAGGGGGGGGGACCCCATCAGCCCCAGCATTTT.

This clonotype appeared many times. V is TRBV6-5 and J is TRBJ2-7, with D tentatively TRBD1 (5 bases). The CDR3 has 12 residues. Trimming shortened V by 2 bases and J by 3 bases, and 5 bases separated the two germline ends. The germline gives CDR1 MNHEY, CDR2 SVGAGI. CDR3 DNA sequence: TGTGCCAGCAGTTACGACAGCTACGAGCAGTACTTC. It translates to CASSYDSYEQYF.

On this clonotype: This may be a read error: a much more frequent sequence differs by one nucleotide. The V call is TRBV5-6, the J call TRBJ2-3, with unresolved D. V was clipped by 0 bases and J by 2 bases, with 7 bases between them. Germline V CDR1 and CDR2: SGHDT, YYEEEE. The CDR3 has 14 amino acids. CDR3 in DNA: TGTGCCAGCAGCTTGGACATTTTCACAGATACGCAGTATTTT. Residues: CASSLDIFTDTQYF.

The rearrangement links TRBV6-2 or TRBV6-3 to TRBJ2-7, with 8 bases fitting TRBD1. CDR1 is MNHEY and CDR2 is SVGEGT in the germline V gene. V lost 0 bases to trimming and J lost 3 bases; unmatched junction nucleotides: 19. CDR3 length: 20 amino acids. Written as DNA, the CDR3 is TGTGCCAGCAGTTACTCCCTTCTCGGTAGACAGGGGCGGTTCAACTACGAGCAGTACTTC. Amino acids: CASSYSLLGRQGRFNYEQYF.

The chain has TRBV20-1 and TRBJ1-2; D is ambiguous. The CDR3 is 13 amino acids. Between the trimmed V and J ends, which lost 2 bases and 1 base, there was a span of 8 bases. Germline lookup yields CDR1 DFQATT and CDR2 SNEGSKA (reference sequence). The CDR3 reads CSARPDGNYGYTF. The DNA of the CDR3 is TGCAGTGCTAGACCCGACGGTAACTATGGCTACACCTTC.

The J gene is TRBJ1-2, the V gene TRBV29-1, with TRBD1 as a possible D gene (5 bases). This CDR3 has 12 residues. Deletions cut 5 bases from V and 7 bases from J, with 14 bases between. Germline CDR1 SQVTM, CDR2 ANQGSEA. The CDR3 is CSVTRGRGGYTF. CDR3 nucleotides: TGCAGCGTTACGCGAGGGAGGGGTGGCTACACCTTC.

In its sample, this clonotype was seen a few times. The J gene is TRBJ2-7, the V gene TRBV12-3 or TRBV12-4; no clear D. Trimming shortened V by 6 bases and J by 0 bases, and 12 bases separated the two germline ends. This CDR3 spans 14 amino acids. The CDR3 nucleotides read TGTGCCAGCAGCGTCGACGGGCCCTCCTACGAGCAGTACTTC. It encodes CASSVDGPSYEQYF.

This clonotype was observed many times. V gene TRBV20-1 combines with J gene TRBJ1-2; D is uncertain. The CDR3 sequence is 14 residues long. In germline, CDR1 is DFQATT, CDR2 SNEGSKA (reference sequence). The germline V and J ends were trimmed by 3 bases and 6 bases, with 17 bases remaining between them. This CDR3 reads CSASGQMGLNGYTF. DNA of the CDR3: TGCAGTGCTAGTGGGCAAATGGGCCTTAATGGCTACACCTTC.

This sequence joins TRBV12-3 or TRBV12-4 and TRBJ2-7, with TRBD1 identical over 11 bases. The CDR3 consists of 15 residues. V lost 6 bases to trimming and J lost 4 bases; unmatched junction nucleotides: 8. CDR3 residues: CASSNDRDRGYEQYF. The CDR3 DNA reads as TGTGCCAGCAGCAATGACCGGGACAGGGGGTACGAGCAGTACTTC.